This entry features one T cell receptor (beta chain) sequence. Its antigen is still unknown. 5' RACE that incorporated UMI labels was used to prepare the TRB cDNA libraries. From its re-call of the 5' RACE reads, TCRdb lists each CDR3 protein once, without DNA. This sample's table reports around 140,000 distinct CDR3 sequences. This record belongs to a study of CXCR3-negative and CXCR3-positive naive CD8 T cells. Study outcomes and limitations: More hydrophobic TRB CDR3s were found in CXCR3-positive naive cells than in CXCR3-negative naive cells.

Sequenced input: naive CXCR3+ CD8+ T cells from blood. The subset: CD45RO-CCR7+CD27+CD95- naive CD8+ T cells expressing CXCR3 (TNR3+). The clonotype originates from a human donor in good health. Some clones in this sample may be carry-over from other donors' samples.

CDR3 sequence reads: CSARDQNTGELFF. The rearrangement links TRBV29-1 to TRBJ2-2; TCRdb's D call of TRBD1 is untestable without DNA. Germline V gives CDR1 SQVTM, CDR2 ANQGSEA. The length of the CDR3 is 13 residues.